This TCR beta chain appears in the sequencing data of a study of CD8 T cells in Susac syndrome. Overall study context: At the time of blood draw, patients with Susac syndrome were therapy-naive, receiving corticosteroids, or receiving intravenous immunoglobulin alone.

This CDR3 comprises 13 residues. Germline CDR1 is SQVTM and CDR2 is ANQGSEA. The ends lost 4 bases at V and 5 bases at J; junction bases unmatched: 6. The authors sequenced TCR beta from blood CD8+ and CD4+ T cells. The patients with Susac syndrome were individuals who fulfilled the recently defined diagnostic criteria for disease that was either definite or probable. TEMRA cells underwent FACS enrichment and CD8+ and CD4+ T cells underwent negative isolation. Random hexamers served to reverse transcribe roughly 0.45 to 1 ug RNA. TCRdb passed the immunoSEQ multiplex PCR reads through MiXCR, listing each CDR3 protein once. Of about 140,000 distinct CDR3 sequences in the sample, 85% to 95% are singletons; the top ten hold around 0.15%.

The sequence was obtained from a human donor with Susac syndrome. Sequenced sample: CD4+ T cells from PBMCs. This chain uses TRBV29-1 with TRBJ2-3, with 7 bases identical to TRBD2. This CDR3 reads CSVGTSEIDTQYF. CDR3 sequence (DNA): TGCAGCGTTGGTACTAGCGAGATAGATACGCAGTATTTT.